The present T cell receptor (beta chain) was sequenced within a study of identical twins. Everyone who gave samples was a healthy Caucasian. The trim removed 6 bases at V and 6 bases at J, leaving 5 bases unmatched. Germline V CDR1 and CDR2: MNHNS, SASEGT. The CDR3 length is 13 residues. A universal primer site arose from template switching, and cDNA bore unique molecular identifiers. MiXCR, run by TCRdb on the 5' RACE reads, gives a single entry per CDR3 protein. This table holds roughly 250,000 distinct CDR3 sequences, around 15% found once. The rearrangement joins TRBV6-1 to TRBJ2-7; TRBD1 agrees at 10 bases. Sequencing input: memory (CD45RO+) T cells sorted from blood. The clonotype originates from a woman younger than 35 in good health. CDR3 sequence (DNA): TGTGCCAGCAGCCCCGGGACAGGGGCCGAGCAGTACTTC. It yields the protein CASSPGTGAEQYF.